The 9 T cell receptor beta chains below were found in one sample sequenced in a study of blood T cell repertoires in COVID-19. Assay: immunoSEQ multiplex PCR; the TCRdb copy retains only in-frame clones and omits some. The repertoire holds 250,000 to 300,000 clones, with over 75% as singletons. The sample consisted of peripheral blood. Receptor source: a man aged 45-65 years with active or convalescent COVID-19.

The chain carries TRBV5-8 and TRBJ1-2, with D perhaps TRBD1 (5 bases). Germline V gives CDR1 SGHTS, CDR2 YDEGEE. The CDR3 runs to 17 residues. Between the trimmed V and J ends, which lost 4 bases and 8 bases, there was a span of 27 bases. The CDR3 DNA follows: TGTGCCAGCAGCCCCTGGGGCCGAGGACAAGGGCTTCACGGCTACACCTTC. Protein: CASSPWGRGQGLHGYTF.

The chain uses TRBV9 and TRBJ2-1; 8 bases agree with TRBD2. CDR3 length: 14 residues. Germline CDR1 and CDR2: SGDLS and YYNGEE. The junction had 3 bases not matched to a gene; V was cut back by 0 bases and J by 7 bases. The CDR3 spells CASSVAGTSNEQFF. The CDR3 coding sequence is TGTGCCAGCAGCGTAGCTGGGACTAGTAATGAGCAGTTCTTC.

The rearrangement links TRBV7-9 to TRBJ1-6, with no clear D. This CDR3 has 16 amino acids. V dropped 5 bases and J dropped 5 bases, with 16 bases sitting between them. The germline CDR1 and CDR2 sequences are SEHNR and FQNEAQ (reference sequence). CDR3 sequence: CASSLGEPHDNSPLHF. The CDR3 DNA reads TGTGCCAGCAGCCTCGGAGAACCTCATGATAATTCACCCCTCCACTTT.

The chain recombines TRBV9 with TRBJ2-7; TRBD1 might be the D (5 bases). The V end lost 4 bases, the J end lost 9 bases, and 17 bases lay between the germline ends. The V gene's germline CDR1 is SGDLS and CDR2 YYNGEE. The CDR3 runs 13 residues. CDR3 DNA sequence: TGTGCCAGCAGCCCGAGACAGACCGACGGGCAGTACTTC. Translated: CASSPRQTDGQYF.

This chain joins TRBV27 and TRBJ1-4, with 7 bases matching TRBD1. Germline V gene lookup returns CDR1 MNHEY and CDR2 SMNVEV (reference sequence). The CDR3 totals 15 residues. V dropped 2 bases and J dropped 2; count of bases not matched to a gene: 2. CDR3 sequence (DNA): TGTGCCAGCAGTTTAAGGGGGCAGACTAATGAAAAACTGTTTTTT. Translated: CASSLRGQTNEKLFF.

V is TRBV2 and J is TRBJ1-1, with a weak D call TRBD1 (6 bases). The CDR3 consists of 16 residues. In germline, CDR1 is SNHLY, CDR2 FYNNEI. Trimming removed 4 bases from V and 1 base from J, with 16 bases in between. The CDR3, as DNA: TGTGCCAGCAGTGTCCCCATCCGGACAGCGAACACTGAAGCTTTCTTT. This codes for CASSVPIRTANTEAFF.

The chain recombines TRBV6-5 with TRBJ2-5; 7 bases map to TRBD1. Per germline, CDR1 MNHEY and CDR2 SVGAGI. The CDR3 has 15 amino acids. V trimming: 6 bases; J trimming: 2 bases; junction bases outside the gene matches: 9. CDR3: CASRVRTGRQETQYF. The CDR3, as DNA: TGTGCCAGCAGGGTTAGGACAGGTAGACAAGAGACCCAGTACTTC.

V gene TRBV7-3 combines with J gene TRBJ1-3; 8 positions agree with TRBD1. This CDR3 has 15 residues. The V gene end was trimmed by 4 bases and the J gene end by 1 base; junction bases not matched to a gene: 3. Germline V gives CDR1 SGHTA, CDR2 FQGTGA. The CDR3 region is CASSSQGASGNTIYF. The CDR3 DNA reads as TGTGCCAGCAGCTCCCAGGGGGCTTCTGGAAACACCATATATTTT. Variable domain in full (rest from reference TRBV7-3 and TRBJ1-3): GAGVSQTPSNKVTEKGKYVELRCDPISGHTALYWYRQSLGQGPEFLIYFQGTGAADDSGLPNDRFFAVRPEGSVSTLKIQRTERGDSAVYLCASSSQGASGNTIYFGEGSWLTVV.

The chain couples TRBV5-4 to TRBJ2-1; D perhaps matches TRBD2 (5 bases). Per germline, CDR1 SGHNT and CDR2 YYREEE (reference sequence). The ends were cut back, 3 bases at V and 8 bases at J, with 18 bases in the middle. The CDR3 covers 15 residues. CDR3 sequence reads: CASSSRDQGIYEQFF. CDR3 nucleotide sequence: TGTGCCAGCAGCTCCCGGGATCAAGGGATCTATGAGCAGTTCTTC. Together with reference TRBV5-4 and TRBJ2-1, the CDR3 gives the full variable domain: ETGVTQSPTHLIKTRGQQVTLRCSSQSGHNTVSWYQQALGQGPQFIFQYYREEENGRGNFPPRFSGLQFPNYSSELNVNALELDDSALYLCASSSRDQGIYEQFFGPGTRLTVL.